The text below deals with one TCR beta chain. Extraction yielded at least 5 micrograms of total RNA per sample. This entry comes from a study of blood T cells in healthy people across ages. Then a second PCR, running about 6 to 11 cycles, was carried out with a sample-barcoded 5' primer and a J-beta primer mix. One entry per CDR3 protein results from TCRdb running MiXCR on the 5' RACE reads. The sample lists 1,300,000 or so distinct CDR3 sequences; almost 60% were seen once. The sequenced sample was blood. This sequence was found in a man younger than 35 in good health.

CDR3 DNA sequence: TGTGCCAGCAGTACAGGGGGATGGGACTATGGCTACACCTTC. The encoded protein is CASSTGGWDYGYTF. J is TRBJ1-2 and V is TRBV12-3 or TRBV12-4, with 8 nucleotides matching TRBD1. The CDR3 has 14 amino acids. V dropped 5 bases and J dropped 3; count of bases not matched to a gene: 5.